The 2 T cell receptor beta chains given below trace back to one sample, sequenced in a study of shared clonotypes between healthy human individuals. The assay was immunoSEQ multiplex PCR, and TCRdb's table has in-frame clones only and misses some. The sample yields 2,100,000 or so clones, approximately 95% seen once. The sequenced material came from naive CD4+ T cells sorted from blood. Subset given: CD45RA+ positively selected. The receptors were sampled from a man aged 18-30 years in good health.

This chain uses TRBV6-5 with TRBJ1-5; 7 bases agree with TRBD1. Germline V lookup: CDR1 MNHEY, CDR2 SVGAGI. This CDR3 contains 15 residues. V lost 6 bases to trimming and J lost 2 bases; unmatched junction nucleotides: 7. The DNA for the CDR3 is TGTGCCAGCAGGACCACAGGGACAGGCAATCAGCCCCAGCATTTT. Its protein product is CASRTTGTGNQPQHF.

This clone was seen more than once but under ten times. The CDR3 region is CASSIDSNYGYTF. CDR3 DNA sequence: TGCGCCAGCAGTATCGACAGTAACTATGGCTACACCTTC. The chain combines TRBV5-1 with TRBJ1-2, with a tentative D call TRBD1 (5 bases). The CDR3 length is 13 residues. From germline, CDR1 is SGHRS and CDR2 YFSETQ. V was cut by 5 bases and J by 1 base, with 9 bases left in between.